This T cell receptor (beta chain) was identified during a study of blood T cell repertoires in COVID-19 (dated by TCRdb to 2020 to 2022). For context, the study as a whole: Samples covering the acute and convalescent phases of COVID-19 were provided by collaborators in the United States, Italy and Spain. The prospective study material was composed of cDNA or gDNA derived from T cells, B-cell-depleted T cells, or PBMCs. Subjects who had been exposed to COVID-19, were actively infected with it, or had recovered from it provided the deeply sampled blood TCRbeta repertoires that made up the dataset. The repertoires were made available in a free public database intended to serve as a resource for research on the immune response to SARS-CoV-2. Samples were obtained from the ongoing ImmuneRACE study (first 160 participants) and from roughly 1,300 subjects provided by 6 global collaborators. A de-identified subject ID, COVID-19 status, age in years and sex were almost always included in the sample metadata. Where available, HLA class I and class II types were taken from metadata supplied by the sample provider and were not determined by assay-based typing. Overall study results and their limits: The amount of clinical and demographic metadata varied by source and participant and was provided uncurated.

As regards this clone: Its antigen is currently not known. No base-level quality is on record; no much larger clone is a single base apart.

For this chain, trimming is 5 bases at the V end and 4 bases at the J end, and the number of junction bases without a gene match is 14. The CDR3, from cysteine to phenylalanine, totals 18 residues. Only the CDR3 region is kept as DNA, spanning 54 bases read in frame from base 1. CDR1 SGHAT and CDR2 FQNNGV are derived from the germline V gene. TCRbeta CDR3 regions were amplified from genomic DNA by means of the immunoSEQ Assay, a bias-controlled multiplex PCR. Turning to the authors' computational methods: The number of nucleated cells in each sample was estimated from the amplification of reference gene primers within the assay. Sequence reads were collapsed and filtered to measure the absolute abundance of every unique TCRbeta CDR3 rearrangement. Productive Simpson clonality was computed per sample as the square root of Simpson's diversity index over productive rearrangements. This is the immuneACCESS table as TCRdb keeps it, with only in-frame sequences that have V and J called. A part of the clones is gone; compared with another copy, unresolved V genes explain less than half, and the rest is unexplained. That table gives V, J and clone size, and the DNA gave D and trimming. Present in this sample are 39,000 or so clones, 80% to 90% of which were seen just once. The top ten hold about a tenth of the sample.

Collaborating institutions collected whole blood in K2EDTA tubes following their own protocols. For TCRbeta analysis, collaborators shipped samples as frozen whole blood, isolated PBMCs, or DNA extracted from either of those sample types. The sequence was collected from a man between 60 and 70 years old in a cohort sampled during active COVID-19. The rearrangement joined TRBV11-2 to TRBJ2-2; TRBD2 aligns with 9 central bases. Sequencing was done on a sample of peripheral blood. This receptor has the CDR3 CASSRSSAGLAVTGELFF. The DNA sequence reads TGTGCCAGCAGCCGAAGTTCCGCGGGACTAGCAGTCACCGGGGAGCTGTTTTTT.